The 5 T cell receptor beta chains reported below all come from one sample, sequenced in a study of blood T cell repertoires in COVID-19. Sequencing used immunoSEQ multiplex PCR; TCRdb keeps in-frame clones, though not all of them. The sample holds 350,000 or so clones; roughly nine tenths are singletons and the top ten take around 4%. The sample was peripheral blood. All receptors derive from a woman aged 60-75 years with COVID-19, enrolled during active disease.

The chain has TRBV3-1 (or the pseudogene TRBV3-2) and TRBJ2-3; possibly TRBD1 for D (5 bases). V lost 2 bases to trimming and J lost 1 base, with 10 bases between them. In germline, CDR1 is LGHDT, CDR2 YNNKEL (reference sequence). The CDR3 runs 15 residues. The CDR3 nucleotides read TGTGCCAGCAGCCAAAACACAGGTGGCACAGATACGCAGTATTTT. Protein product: CASSQNTGGTDTQYF.

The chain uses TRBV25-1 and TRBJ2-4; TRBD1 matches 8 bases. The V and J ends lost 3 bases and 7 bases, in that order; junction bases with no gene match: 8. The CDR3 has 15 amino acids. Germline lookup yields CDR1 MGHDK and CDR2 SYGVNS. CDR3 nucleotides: TGTGCCAGCAGTGACCGGGCAGGGGGCAAGAACATTCAGTACTTC. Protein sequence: CASSDRAGGKNIQYF.

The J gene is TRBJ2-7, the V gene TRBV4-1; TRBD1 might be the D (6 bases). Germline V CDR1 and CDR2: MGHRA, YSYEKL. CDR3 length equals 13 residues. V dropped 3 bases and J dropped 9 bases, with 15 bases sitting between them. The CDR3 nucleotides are TGCGCCAGCAGCCATACACAGGGAAATGTGCAGTACTTC. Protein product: CASSHTQGNVQYF.

The CDR3 reads CASMAGGTETQYF. CDR3 DNA: TGTGCCAGTATGGCGGGGGGTACGGAGACCCAGTACTTC. The chain recombines TRBV19 with TRBJ2-5; the match to TRBD2 covers 8 bases. CDR1 is LNHDA, CDR2 SQIVND, per germline (reference sequence). Trimming removed 7 bases from V and 5 bases from J; junction bases left unmatched: 6. This CDR3 is 13 amino acids long.

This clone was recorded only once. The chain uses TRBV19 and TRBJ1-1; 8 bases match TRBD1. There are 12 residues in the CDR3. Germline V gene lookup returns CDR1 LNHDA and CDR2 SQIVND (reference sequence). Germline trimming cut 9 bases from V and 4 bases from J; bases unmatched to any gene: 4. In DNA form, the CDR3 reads TGTGCCAGCAGGACAGGGAGCACTGAAGCTTTCTTT. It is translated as CASRTGSTEAFF.